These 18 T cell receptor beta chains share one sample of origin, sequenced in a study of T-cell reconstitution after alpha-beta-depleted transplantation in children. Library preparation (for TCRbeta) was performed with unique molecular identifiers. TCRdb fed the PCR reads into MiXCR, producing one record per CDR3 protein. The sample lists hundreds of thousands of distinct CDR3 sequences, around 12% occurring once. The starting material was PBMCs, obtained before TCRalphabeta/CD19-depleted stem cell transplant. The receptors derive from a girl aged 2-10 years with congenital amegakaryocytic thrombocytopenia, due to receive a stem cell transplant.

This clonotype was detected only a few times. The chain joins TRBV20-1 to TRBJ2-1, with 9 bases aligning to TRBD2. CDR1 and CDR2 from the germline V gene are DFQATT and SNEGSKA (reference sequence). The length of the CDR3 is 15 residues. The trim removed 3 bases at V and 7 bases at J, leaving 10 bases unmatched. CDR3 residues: CSASDGREGRNEQFF. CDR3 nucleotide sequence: TGCAGTGCTAGCGACGGGCGGGAGGGCCGAAATGAGCAGTTCTTC.

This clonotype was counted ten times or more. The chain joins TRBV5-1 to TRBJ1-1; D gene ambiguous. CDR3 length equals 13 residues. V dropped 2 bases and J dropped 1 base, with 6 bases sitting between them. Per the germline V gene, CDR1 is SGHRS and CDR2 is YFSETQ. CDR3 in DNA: TGCGCCAGCAGCTTTGACGCGAACACTGAAGCTTTCTTT. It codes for CASSFDANTEAFF. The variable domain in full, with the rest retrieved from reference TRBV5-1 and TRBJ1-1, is KAGVTQTPRYLIKTRGQQVTLSCSPISGHRSVSWYQQTPGQGLQFLFEYFSETQRNKGNFPGRFSGRQFSNSRSEMNVSTLELGDSALYLCASSFDANTEAFFGQGTRLTVV.

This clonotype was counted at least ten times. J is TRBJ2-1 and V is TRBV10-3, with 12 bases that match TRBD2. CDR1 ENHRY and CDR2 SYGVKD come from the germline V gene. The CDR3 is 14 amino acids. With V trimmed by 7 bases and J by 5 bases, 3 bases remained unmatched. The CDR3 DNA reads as TGTGCCATCAAGAGACTAGCGGGGGACAATGAGCAGTTCTTC. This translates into CAIKRLAGDNEQFF.

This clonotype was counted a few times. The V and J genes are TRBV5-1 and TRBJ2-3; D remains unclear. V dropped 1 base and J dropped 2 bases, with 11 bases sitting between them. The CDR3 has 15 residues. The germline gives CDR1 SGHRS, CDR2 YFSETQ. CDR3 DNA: TGCGCCAGCAGCTTGTTCGGGTGGACCACAGATACGCAGTATTTT. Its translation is CASSLFGWTTDTQYF.

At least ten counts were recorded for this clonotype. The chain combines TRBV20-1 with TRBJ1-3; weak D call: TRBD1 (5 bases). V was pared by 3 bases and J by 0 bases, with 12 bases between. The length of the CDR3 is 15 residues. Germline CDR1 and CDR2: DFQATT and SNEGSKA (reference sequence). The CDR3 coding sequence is TGCAGTGCTAGGGTCGCAGGGCTCTCTGGAAACACCATATATTTT. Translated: CSARVAGLSGNTIYF.

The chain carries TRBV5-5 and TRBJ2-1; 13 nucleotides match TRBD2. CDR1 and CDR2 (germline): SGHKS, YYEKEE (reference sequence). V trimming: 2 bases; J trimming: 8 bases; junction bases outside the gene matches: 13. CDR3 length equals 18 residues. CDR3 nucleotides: TGTGCCAGCAGCTTTGGGGGAACGACTAGCGGGAGGACTGATGAGCAGTTCTTC. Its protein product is CASSFGGTTSGRTDEQFF.

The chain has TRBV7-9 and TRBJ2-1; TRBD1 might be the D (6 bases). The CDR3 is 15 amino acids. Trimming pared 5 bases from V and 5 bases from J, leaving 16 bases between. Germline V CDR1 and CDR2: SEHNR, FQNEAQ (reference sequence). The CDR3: CASSTRDKTNNEQFF. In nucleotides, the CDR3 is TGTGCCAGCAGCACTCGGGACAAGACCAACAATGAGCAGTTCTTC.

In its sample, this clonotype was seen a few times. CDR3 in amino acids: CASSIFDRVNEQYF. In nucleotides, the CDR3 is TGCGCCAGCAGTATTTTCGACAGGGTTAACGAGCAGTACTTC. The chain is built from TRBV5-1 and TRBJ2-7, with TRBD1 matching 7 bases. This CDR3 is built from 14 residues. The germline V gene encodes CDR1 SGHRS and CDR2 YFSETQ. Unmatched junction bases numbered 10, after V lost 5 bases and J lost 5 bases.

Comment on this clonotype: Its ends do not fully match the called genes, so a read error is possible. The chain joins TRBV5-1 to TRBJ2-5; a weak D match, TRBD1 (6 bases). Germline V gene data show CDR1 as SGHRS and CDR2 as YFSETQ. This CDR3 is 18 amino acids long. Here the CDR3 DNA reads TGCGCCAGCAGCGCTCGGGTTCTCGAGGGGGTGTACCAAGATACCCAGTACTTC. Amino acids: CASSARVLEGVYQDTQYF.

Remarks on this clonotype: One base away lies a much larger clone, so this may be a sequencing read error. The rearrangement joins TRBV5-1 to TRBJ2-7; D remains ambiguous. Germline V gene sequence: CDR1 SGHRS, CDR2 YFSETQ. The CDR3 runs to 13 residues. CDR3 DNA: TGCGCCTGCAGCCTCTTAGGGTCCTACGAGCAGTACTTC. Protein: CACSLLGSYEQYF. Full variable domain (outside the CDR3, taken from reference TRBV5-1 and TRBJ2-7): KAGVTQTPRYLIKTRGQQVTLSCSPISGHRSVSWYQQTPGQGLQFLFEYFSETQRNKGNFPGRFSGRQFSNSRSEMNVSTLELGDSALYLCACSLLGSYEQYFGPGTRLTVT.

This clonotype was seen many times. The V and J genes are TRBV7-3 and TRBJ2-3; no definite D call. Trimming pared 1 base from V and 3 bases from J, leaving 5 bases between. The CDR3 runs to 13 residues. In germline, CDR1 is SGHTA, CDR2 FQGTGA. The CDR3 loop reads CASSLIRTDTQYF. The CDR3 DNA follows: TGTGCCAGCAGCTTAATTAGAACAGATACGCAGTATTTT.

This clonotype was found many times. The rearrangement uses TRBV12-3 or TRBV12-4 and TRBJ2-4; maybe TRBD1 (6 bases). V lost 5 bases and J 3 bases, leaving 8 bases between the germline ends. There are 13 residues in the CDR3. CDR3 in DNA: TGTGCCAGCAGTCCGGACAGCAAAAACATTCAGTACTTC. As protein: CASSPDSKNIQYF.

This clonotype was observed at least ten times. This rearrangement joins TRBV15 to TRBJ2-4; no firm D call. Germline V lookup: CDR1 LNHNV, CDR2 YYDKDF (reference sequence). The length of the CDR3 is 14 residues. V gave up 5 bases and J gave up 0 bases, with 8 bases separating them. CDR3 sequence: CATSLSLAKNIQYF. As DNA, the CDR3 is TGTGCCACCAGCCTGAGTTTAGCCAAAAACATTCAGTACTTC.

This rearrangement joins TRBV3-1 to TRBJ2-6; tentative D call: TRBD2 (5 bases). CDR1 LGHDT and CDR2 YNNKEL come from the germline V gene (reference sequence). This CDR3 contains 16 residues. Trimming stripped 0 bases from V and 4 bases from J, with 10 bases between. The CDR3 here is CASSQERRPGANVLTF. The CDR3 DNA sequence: TGTGCCAGCAGCCAAGAGAGGAGGCCCGGGGCCAACGTCCTGACTTTC.

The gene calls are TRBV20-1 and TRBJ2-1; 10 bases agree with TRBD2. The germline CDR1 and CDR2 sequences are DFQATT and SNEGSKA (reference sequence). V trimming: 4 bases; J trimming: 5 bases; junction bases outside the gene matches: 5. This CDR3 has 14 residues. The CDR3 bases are TGCAGTGCTAAGAGCGGGAGGGCCAACAATGAGCAGTTCTTC. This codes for CSAKSGRANNEQFF.

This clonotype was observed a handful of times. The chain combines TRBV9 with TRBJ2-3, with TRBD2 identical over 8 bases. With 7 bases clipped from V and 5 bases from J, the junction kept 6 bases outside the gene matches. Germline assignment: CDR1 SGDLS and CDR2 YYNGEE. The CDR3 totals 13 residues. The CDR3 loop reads CASHTGGGDTQYF. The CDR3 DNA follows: TGTGCCAGCCACACGGGAGGGGGAGATACGCAGTATTTT.

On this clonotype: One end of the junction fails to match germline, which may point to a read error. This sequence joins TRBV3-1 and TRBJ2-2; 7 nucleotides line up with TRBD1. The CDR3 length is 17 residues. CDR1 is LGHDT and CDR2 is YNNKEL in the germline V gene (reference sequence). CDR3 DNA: TGTGCCACCAGCAAAGATTTGATCAGGGGGTTTACCGGGGAGCTGTTTTTT. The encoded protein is CATSKDLIRGFTGELFF.

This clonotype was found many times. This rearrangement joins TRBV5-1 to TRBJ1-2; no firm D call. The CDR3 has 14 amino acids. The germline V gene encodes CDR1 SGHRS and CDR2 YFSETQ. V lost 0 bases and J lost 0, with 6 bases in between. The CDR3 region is CASSLVGSNYGYTF. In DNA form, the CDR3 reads TGCGCCAGCAGCTTGGTCGGGTCTAACTATGGCTACACCTTC.